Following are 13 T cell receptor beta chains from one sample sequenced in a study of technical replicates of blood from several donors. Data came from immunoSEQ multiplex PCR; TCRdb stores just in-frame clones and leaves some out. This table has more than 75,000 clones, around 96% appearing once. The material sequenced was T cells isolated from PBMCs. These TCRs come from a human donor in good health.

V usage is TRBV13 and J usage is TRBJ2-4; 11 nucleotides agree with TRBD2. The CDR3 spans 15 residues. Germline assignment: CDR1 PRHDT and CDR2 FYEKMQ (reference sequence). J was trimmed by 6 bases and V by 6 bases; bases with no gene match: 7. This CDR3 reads CASSSYSGRANIQYF. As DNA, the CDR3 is TGTGCCAGCAGTTCGTATAGCGGGAGGGCAAACATTCAGTACTTC.

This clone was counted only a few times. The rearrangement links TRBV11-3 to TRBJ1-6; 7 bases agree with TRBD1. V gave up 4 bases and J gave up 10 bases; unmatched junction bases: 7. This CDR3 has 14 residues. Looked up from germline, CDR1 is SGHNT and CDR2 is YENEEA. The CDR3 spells CASSSRTGSSPLHF. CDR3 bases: TGTGCCAGCAGCTCCCGGACAGGAAGCTCACCCCTCCACTTT.

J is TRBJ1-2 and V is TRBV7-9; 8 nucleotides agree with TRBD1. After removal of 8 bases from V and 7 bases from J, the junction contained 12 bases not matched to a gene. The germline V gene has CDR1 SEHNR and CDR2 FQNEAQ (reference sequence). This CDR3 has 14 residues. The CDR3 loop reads CASVNTGGSFGYTF. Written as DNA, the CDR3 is TGTGCCAGCGTCAACACAGGGGGATCGTTTGGCTACACCTTC.

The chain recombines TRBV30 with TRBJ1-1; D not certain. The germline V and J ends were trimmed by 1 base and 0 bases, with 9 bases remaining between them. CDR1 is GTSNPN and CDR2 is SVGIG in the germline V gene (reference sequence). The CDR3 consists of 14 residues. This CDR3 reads CAWSELRVNTEAFF. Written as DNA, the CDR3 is TGTGCCTGGAGTGAATTGCGGGTGAACACTGAAGCTTTCTTT. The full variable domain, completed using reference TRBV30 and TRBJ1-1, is SQTIHQWPATLVQPVGSPLSLECTVEGTSNPNLYWYRQAAGRGLQLLFYSVGIGQISSEVPQNLSASRPQDRQFILSSKKLLLSDSGFYLCAWSELRVNTEAFFGQGTRLTVV.

CDR3 protein: CASSFDGRVWSYNEQFF. The CDR3 nucleotides read TGTGCCAGCAGCTTCGACGGGAGAGTTTGGTCCTACAATGAGCAGTTCTTC. The rearrangement uses TRBV11-2 and TRBJ2-1, with D perhaps TRBD2 (6 bases). Germline-derived CDR1 and CDR2 are SGHAT and FQNNGV. Trimming cost V 3 bases and J 1 base, with 16 bases left between them. The CDR3 length is 17 residues.

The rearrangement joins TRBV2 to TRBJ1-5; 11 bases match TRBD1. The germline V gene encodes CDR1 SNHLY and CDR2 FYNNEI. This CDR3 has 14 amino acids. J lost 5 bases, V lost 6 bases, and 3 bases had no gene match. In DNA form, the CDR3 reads TGTGCCAGCAGGAGGACAGGGGGCGATCAGCCCCAGCATTTT. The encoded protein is CASRRTGGDQPQHF.

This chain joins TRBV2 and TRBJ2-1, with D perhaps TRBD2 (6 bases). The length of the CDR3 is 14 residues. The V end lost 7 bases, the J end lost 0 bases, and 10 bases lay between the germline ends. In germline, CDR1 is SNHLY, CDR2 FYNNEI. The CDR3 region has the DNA TGTGCCAGCATACCCGGGAGCTCCTACAATGAGCAGTTCTTC. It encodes CASIPGSSYNEQFF.

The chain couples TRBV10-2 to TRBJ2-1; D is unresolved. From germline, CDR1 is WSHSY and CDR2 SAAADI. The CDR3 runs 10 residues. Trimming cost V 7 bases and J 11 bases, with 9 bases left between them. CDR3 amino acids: CASNAIKQFF. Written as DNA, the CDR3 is TGCGCCAGCAACGCGATCAAGCAGTTCTTC.

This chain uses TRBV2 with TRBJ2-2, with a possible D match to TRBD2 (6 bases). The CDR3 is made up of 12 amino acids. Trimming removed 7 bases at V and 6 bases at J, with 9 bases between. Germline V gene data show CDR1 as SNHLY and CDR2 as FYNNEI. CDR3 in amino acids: CASTGDAGELFF. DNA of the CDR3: TGTGCCAGCACGGGGGATGCCGGGGAGCTGTTTTTT.

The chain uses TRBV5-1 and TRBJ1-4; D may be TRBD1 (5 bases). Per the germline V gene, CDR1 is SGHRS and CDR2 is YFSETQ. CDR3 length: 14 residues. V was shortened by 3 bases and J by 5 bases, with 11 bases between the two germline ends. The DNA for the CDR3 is TGCGCCAGCAGCTCGGGACTCATGAATGAAAAACTGTTTTTT. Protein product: CASSSGLMNEKLFF.

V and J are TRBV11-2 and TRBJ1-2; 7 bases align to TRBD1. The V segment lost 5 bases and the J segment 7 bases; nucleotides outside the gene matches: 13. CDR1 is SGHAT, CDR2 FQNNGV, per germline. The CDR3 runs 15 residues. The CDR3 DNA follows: TGTGCCAGCAGCCCGTTGGAAAGACAGGGTACTGGCTACACCTTC. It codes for CASSPLERQGTGYTF.

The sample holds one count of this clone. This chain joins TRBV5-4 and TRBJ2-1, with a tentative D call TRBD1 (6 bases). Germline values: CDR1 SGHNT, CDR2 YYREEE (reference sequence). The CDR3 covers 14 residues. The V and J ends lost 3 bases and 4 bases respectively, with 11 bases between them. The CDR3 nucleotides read TGTGCCAGCAGCTCAAAAGACAGGTACAATGAGCAGTTCTTC. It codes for CASSSKDRYNEQFF.

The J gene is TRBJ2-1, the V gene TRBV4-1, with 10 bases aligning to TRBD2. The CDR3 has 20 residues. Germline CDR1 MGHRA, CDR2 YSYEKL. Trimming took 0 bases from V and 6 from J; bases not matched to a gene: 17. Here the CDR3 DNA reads TGCGCCAGCAGCCAAGATCGATCTGCTAGCGGGAGTGCCTTTTTCAATGAGCAGTTCTTC. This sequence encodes CASSQDRSASGSAFFNEQFF.